The source of this T cell receptor (beta chain) is a study of blood T cell repertoires in COVID-19. Assay used: immunoSEQ multiplex PCR; TCRdb lists only in-frame clones, some missing. The top ten clones hold roughly 3.2% of a sample with 450,000 to 500,000 clones, approximately 85% of them seen once. V dropped 0 bases and J dropped 7 bases, with 16 bases sitting between them. Germline loops: CDR1 GTSNPN, CDR2 SVGIG (reference sequence). The CDR3 runs to 15 residues. The sequencing input was peripheral blood. This receptor was obtained from a human donor in a cohort sampled during active COVID-19. The V call is TRBV30, the J call TRBJ1-5; D unclear. CDR3 DNA sequence: TGTGCCTGGAGTGTAAGCTCTCGGGGAGACCAGCCCCAGCATTTT. This codes for CAWSVSSRGDQPQHF.